Listed here are 22 T cell receptor beta chains from one sample, sequenced in a study of neurological immune-mediated disorders. TCRdb re-called the 5' RACE reads with MiXCR, one entry per CDR3 protein. The table records about 59,000 distinct CDR3 sequences, roughly 3.2% of them present only once. Sequences were obtained from PBMCs. Every receptor here comes from a woman in her thirties with multiple sclerosis.

This clonotype was found a few times. One end of the junction does not line up with germline, which may come from a read error. The chain links TRBV20-1 to TRBJ1-5; a possible D gene is TRBD1 (5 bases). This CDR3 has 12 amino acids. Per the germline V gene, CDR1 is DFQATT and CDR2 is SNEGSKA (reference sequence). In DNA, the CDR3 is TGCAGTGCAGGGGACGGCCTCAAGCCCCAGAATTTT. This sequence encodes CSAGDGLKPQNF.

This clonotype occurred a few times. DNA of the CDR3: TGCGCCAGCAGCTTGGGTGTAAGGGCGAACACTGAAGCTTTCTTT. This codes for CASSLGVRANTEAFF. The J gene is TRBJ1-1, the V gene TRBV5-1, with D unclear. The CDR3 runs 15 residues. CDR1 and CDR2 from the germline V gene are SGHRS and YFSETQ. V shed 0 bases and J shed 1 base, with 10 bases lying between them.

At least ten counts were recorded for this clonotype. The chain links TRBV18 to TRBJ2-5; D gene ambiguous. The CDR3 runs 15 residues. Germline V gene data show CDR1 as KGHSH and CDR2 as LQKENI. Deletions cut 8 bases from V and 2 bases from J, with 18 bases between. CDR3 region: CASRRTILLQETQYF. The CDR3 region has the DNA TGTGCCAGCCGAAGGACCATACTTTTACAAGAGACCCAGTACTTC.

This clonotype was seen at least ten times. V is TRBV5-1 and J is TRBJ2-1; TRBD1 matches 7 bases. This CDR3 spans 19 amino acids. V shed 0 bases and J 0 bases; nucleotides not matched to a gene: 12. Germline lookup yields CDR1 SGHRS and CDR2 YFSETQ. The DNA of the CDR3 is TGCGCCAGCAGCTTGGATGAGTGGACAGGATTTAGCTCCTACAATGAGCAGTTCTTC. Its protein is CASSLDEWTGFSSYNEQFF.

This clonotype was seen many times. The rearrangement joins TRBV5-1 to TRBJ2-1; D is ambiguous. This CDR3 is 15 amino acids long. V lost 1 base and J lost 0, with 8 bases in between. Germline values: CDR1 SGHRS, CDR2 YFSETQ. CDR3 nucleotides: TGCGCCAGCAGCTTGACGAGGAGCTCCTACAATGAGCAGTTCTTC. This translates into CASSLTRSSYNEQFF.

This clonotype was counted ten times or more. Written as DNA, the CDR3 is TGCGCCAGCAGCCTGGGAGTACGCACAGATACGCAGTATTTT. Protein product: CASSLGVRTDTQYF. The chain uses TRBV5-1 and TRBJ2-3; a possible D gene is TRBD2 (5 bases). The V gene lost 4 bases and the J gene lost 1 base, with 10 bases spanning the gap. Per the germline V gene, CDR1 is SGHRS and CDR2 is YFSETQ. The CDR3 has 14 residues. The full variable domain, in which reference TRBV5-1 and TRBJ2-3 provide the parts outside the CDR3, is KAGVTQTPRYLIKTRGQQVTLSCSPISGHRSVSWYQQTPGQGLQFLFEYFSETQRNKGNFPGRFSGRQFSNSRSEMNVSTLELGDSALYLCASSLGVRTDTQYFGPGTRLTVL.

With regard to this clonotype: A read error may explain this, as a much larger clone is one base away. This rearrangement joins TRBV5-1 to TRBJ1-2, with D unclear. The CDR3 sequence is 14 residues long. The V gene's germline CDR1 is SGHRS and CDR2 YFSETQ. V lost 0 bases and J 4 bases, leaving 10 bases between the germline ends. The CDR3: CASSLGKGAYGYTF. The CDR3, as DNA: TGCGCCAGCAGCTTGGGGAAAGGTGCCTATGGCTACACCTTC. The full variable domain, completed using reference TRBV5-1 and TRBJ1-2, is KAGVTQTPRYLIKTRGQQVTLSCSPISGHRSVSWYQQTPGQGLQFLFEYFSETQRNKGNFPGRFSGRQFSNSRSEMNVSTLELGDSALYLCASSLGKGAYGYTFGSGTRLTVV.

This clonotype was seen ten or more times. The genes are TRBV12-3 or TRBV12-4 and TRBJ2-5; a weak D match, TRBD2 (7 bases). The CDR3 totals 13 residues. V was shortened by 6 bases and J by 7 bases, with 15 bases between the two germline ends. CDR3 in DNA: TGTGCCAGCAGCCTGGCGGGGGCGGGGACCCAGTACTTC. Its translation: CASSLAGAGTQYF.

This clonotype showed up many times. The chain is built from TRBV20-1 and TRBJ1-2; 9 bases map to TRBD1. Unmatched junction bases numbered 10, after V lost 6 bases and J lost 8 bases. This CDR3 contains 13 residues. Germline CDR1 and CDR2: DFQATT and SNEGSKA (reference sequence). CDR3 nucleotides: TGCAGTGCCCGATCCGGACAGGGGCGAGGCTACACCTTC. As protein: CSARSGQGRGYTF.

With regard to this clonotype: Since a much larger clone is just one base distant, this may be a read error. DNA of the CDR3: TGTGCCAGCAGCTTGTGGAAGAGCAATCAGCCCCAGCATTTT. This translates into CASSLWKSNQPQHF. This chain uses TRBV5-6 with TRBJ1-5, with D unclear. Per the germline V gene, CDR1 is SGHDT and CDR2 is YYEEEE. The CDR3 contains 14 residues. Trimming took 1 base from V and 1 from J, leaving 6 bases between them.

This clonotype was found many times. The rearrangement links TRBV5-1 to TRBJ2-2, with 8 bases aligning to TRBD2. Looked up from germline, CDR1 is SGHRS and CDR2 is YFSETQ. V shed 2 bases and J 3 bases; nucleotides not matched to a gene: 3. CDR3 size: 15 residues. The CDR3 protein is CASSFDGGDTGELFF. As DNA, the CDR3 is TGCGCCAGCAGCTTCGACGGGGGGGACACCGGGGAGCTGTTTTTT.

This clonotype has a count of ten or more. The chain uses TRBV4-2 and TRBJ1-1; 7 nucleotides align to TRBD1. Germline lookup yields CDR1 LGHNA and CDR2 YNFKEQ. The junction had 12 bases not matched to a gene; V was cut back by 2 bases and J by 3 bases. The CDR3 contains 17 residues. This CDR3 reads CASSQRGSGTADTEAFF. The DNA of the CDR3 is TGTGCCAGCAGCCAACGAGGATCCGGGACAGCGGACACTGAAGCTTTCTTT.

Worth noting for this clonotype: This clone may be a read error of a much larger clone one base away. The chain is built from TRBV5-1 and TRBJ2-1, with 8 bases that match TRBD2. CDR1 and CDR2 from the germline V gene are SGHRS and YFSETQ. There are 16 residues in the CDR3. After removal of 3 bases from V and 12 bases from J, the junction contained 17 bases not matched to a gene. CDR3 amino acids: CASSSRSSLGGDVQFF. CDR3 nucleotides: TGCGCCAGCAGCTCCCGTAGTTCCCTCGGGGGGGATGTGCAGTTCTTC.

For this clonotype: Just one base apart from a much larger clone, this may be a read error. The chain uses TRBV5-1 and TRBJ1-1; TRBD1 might be the D (6 bases). CDR1 is SGHRS, CDR2 YFSETQ, per germline. The CDR3 sequence is 14 residues long. Trimming took 4 bases from V and 3 from J, leaving 13 bases between them. CDR3 protein: CASSMTGRDTEAFF. In DNA, the CDR3 is TGCGCCAGCAGCATGACAGGCAGGGACACTGAAGCTTTCTTT.

The table lists this clonotype with many counts. The V and J genes are TRBV12-3 or TRBV12-4 and TRBJ1-1; 7 bases line up with TRBD1. The CDR3 is made up of 15 amino acids. The V gene end was trimmed by 5 bases and the J gene end by 1 base; junction bases not matched to a gene: 7. The CDR3, as DNA: TGTGCCAGCAGTCCCCCGCCAGGGGGGAACACTGAAGCTTTCTTT. Its translation is CASSPPPGGNTEAFF.

This clonotype was picked up many times. The rearrangement links TRBV5-1 to TRBJ2-5, with D hard to call. The V gene lost 4 bases and the J gene lost 5 bases, with 9 bases spanning the gap. Germline lookup yields CDR1 SGHRS and CDR2 YFSETQ. This CDR3 comprises 12 residues. CDR3 sequence (DNA): TGCGCCAGCAGCCCCCGCGCGGAGACCCAGTACTTC. This gives the protein CASSPRAETQYF.

This clonotype was recorded at least ten times. The genes are TRBV20-1 and TRBJ2-7, with 9 bases fitting TRBD1. Trimming at V came to 5 bases and at J to 9 bases, leaving 14 bases not matched to a gene. Germline V lookup: CDR1 DFQATT, CDR2 SNEGSKA (reference sequence). The CDR3 extends over 14 amino acids. CDR3 sequence reads: CSARPGTGQNSQYF. Here the CDR3 DNA reads TGCAGTGCTCGTCCCGGGACAGGGCAAAACTCGCAGTACTTC.

This clonotype was recorded a few times. The V call is TRBV18, the J call TRBJ1-1; D gene uncertain. The CDR3 is 13 amino acids. Germline V gene sequence: CDR1 KGHSH, CDR2 LQKENI. The V and J ends lost 6 bases and 0 bases respectively, with 8 bases between them. The CDR3 protein is CASSPRLNTEAFF. In DNA form, the CDR3 reads TGTGCCAGCTCCCCCCGATTGAACACTGAAGCTTTCTTT.

Ten or more counts support this clonotype. The chain links TRBV5-6 to TRBJ2-2; either TRBD1 or TRBD2 may supply D (5 bases each). Germline V gives CDR1 SGHDT, CDR2 YYEEEE. CDR3 length: 14 amino acids. Trimming stripped 2 bases from V and 5 bases from J, with 10 bases between. The CDR3 nucleotides are TGTGCCAGCAGCTTCGATGGGGGAACCGGGGAGCTGTTTTTT. Protein product: CASSFDGGTGELFF.

This clonotype was seen repeatedly, ten times or more. J is TRBJ2-6 and V is TRBV5-1; 10 nucleotides align to TRBD1. Trimming at V came to 0 bases and at J to 1 base, leaving 7 bases not matched to a gene. Germline CDR1 is SGHRS and CDR2 is YFSETQ. This CDR3 contains 19 residues. In DNA, the CDR3 is TGCGCCAGCAGCTTGGTCGGGACAGGGGACCGGTCTGGGGCCAACGTCCTGACTTTC. This codes for CASSLVGTGDRSGANVLTF.

Only a few counts were recorded for this clonotype. The chain uses TRBV4-1 and TRBJ2-5; TRBD1 or TRBD2 may be the D gene (5 bases each). The V gene's germline CDR1 is MGHRA and CDR2 YSYEKL. The CDR3 covers 15 residues. Trimming pared 0 bases from V and 2 bases from J, leaving 10 bases between. CDR3 protein: CASSQEPGRQETQYF. CDR3 DNA sequence: TGCGCCAGCAGCCAAGAACCGGGGCGACAAGAGACCCAGTACTTC.

This sequence joins TRBV2 and TRBJ1-2, with D possibly TRBD1 on 5 matching bases. The CDR3 extends over 13 amino acids. The germline CDR1 and CDR2 sequences are SNHLY and FYNNEI. Trimming cost V 3 bases and J 4 bases, with 9 bases left between them. CDR3 sequence (DNA): TGTGCCAGCAGTGACCGGGACGGCTATGGCTACACCTTC. It codes for CASSDRDGYGYTF.